This T cell receptor (beta chain) originates from a study of OX40 agonist ivuxolimab in advanced cancers. The repertoire was sequenced with immunoSEQ multiplex PCR; TCRdb's copy has only in-frame clones and lacks some. The sample holds about 81,000 clones, approximately 79% seen once. The V end lost 3 bases, the J end lost 6 bases, and 14 bases lay between the germline ends. CDR1 and CDR2 (germline): WSHSY, SAAADI. The CDR3 extends over 15 amino acids. The rearrangement links TRBV10-2 to TRBJ2-2; D is possibly TRBD1 (7 bases). Here the sequenced sample was CD4+ or CD8+ T cells sorted from blood, taken in a trial of the OX40 agonist ivuxolimab. The clonotype originates from an adult with an advanced solid tumor such as melanoma, head and neck, liver or kidney cancer. The DNA of the CDR3 is TGCGCCAGCAGTGACTCCAGGGGGGTGTCCGGGGAGCTGTTTTTT. This sequence encodes CASSDSRGVSGELFF.